A single sample gave rise to the 5 T cell receptor beta chains below, sequenced in a study of shared clonotypes between healthy human individuals. Profiled with immunoSEQ multiplex PCR; TCRdb holds only in-frame clones, not every one. Here the sample spans nearly 1 million clones, 70% to 85% being singletons. The sample consisted of memory CD4+ T cells sorted from blood. Specified subset: CD45RA-negative fraction. The receptors were sampled from a man aged 18 to 35 in good health.

The chain carries TRBV29-1 and TRBJ2-7; TRBD2 might be the D (6 bases). The CDR3 runs to 13 residues. Per germline, CDR1 SQVTM and CDR2 ANQGSEA. Trimming left V 8 bases short and J 7 bases short, with 21 bases between. DNA for the CDR3: TGCAGCTCCCGGGACTTCGTTGGAGGTGAGCAGTACTTC. This encodes CSSRDFVGGEQYF.

The chain links TRBV6-4 to TRBJ2-6; no clear D. In germline, CDR1 is MRHNA, CDR2 SNTAGT. Trimming took off 2 bases at V and 0 bases at J, with 2 bases between the two ends. There are 14 residues in the CDR3. The DNA for the CDR3 is TGTGCCAGCAGTGACGCCTCTGGGGCCAACGTCCTGACTTTC. Protein: CASSDASGANVLTF.

The chain combines TRBV11-2 with TRBJ2-5; TRBD1 agrees at 9 bases. Germline trimming cut 4 bases from V and 1 base from J; bases unmatched to any gene: 4. CDR1 and CDR2 from the germline V gene are SGHAT and FQNNGV. This CDR3 comprises 15 residues. CDR3 DNA sequence: TGTGCCAGCAGCTCGGGACAGGGCATCCAAGAGACCCAGTACTTC. Amino acid sequence: CASSSGQGIQETQYF. The full variable domain, in which reference TRBV11-2 and TRBJ2-5 provide the parts outside the CDR3, is EAGVAQSPRYKIIEKRQSVAFWCNPISGHATLYWYQQILGQGPKLLIQFQNNGVVDDSQLPKDRFSAERLKGVDSTLKIQPAKLEDSAVYLCASSSGQGIQETQYFGPGTRLLVL.

This rearrangement joins TRBV11-2 to TRBJ2-2, with 7 bases matching TRBD2. The V gene's germline CDR1 is SGHAT and CDR2 FQNNGV. The length of the CDR3 is 16 residues. V was pared by 5 bases and J by 6 bases, with 12 bases of the junction left unmatched. CDR3: CASSLHPTSGAGELFF. The DNA of the CDR3 is TGTGCCAGCAGCCTTCACCCGACGAGCGGGGCCGGGGAGCTGTTTTTT.

This clone showed up just a few times. This sequence joins TRBV27 and TRBJ1-6, with D tentatively TRBD1 (5 bases). Trimming pared 7 bases from V and 6 bases from J, leaving 10 bases between. Per the germline V gene, CDR1 is MNHEY and CDR2 is SMNVEV (reference sequence). CDR3 length: 13 residues. The CDR3 DNA reads as TGTGCCAGCAAAGACAGCGTTAATTCACCCCTCCACTTT. Its protein product is CASKDSVNSPLHF.